The rows below give T cell receptor beta chains drawn from one sample of a study of neoadjuvant anti-PD-1 for oral cavity cancer. The data were produced by immunoSEQ multiplex PCR, yet TCRdb's version contains in-frame clones alone and is incomplete. The data show under 20,000 clones, 72% seen once. This specimen consisted of PBMCs, obtained before nivolumab (anti-PD-1) treatment. These receptors were obtained from a person between 40 and 85 years old with oral cavity squamous cell carcinoma. Both conserved end residues are part of each CDR3. Each record gives: V gene, D gene, J gene, clone size, CDR3 protein, CDR3 DNA. A D gene is named only where the DNA matches it firmly. Expanded clones get a size class; other rows say once, few or many, or leave the size out.

>TRBV4-1|.|TRBJ1-2|.
CASSQARGPNYGYTF
TGCGCCAGCAGCCAAGCTCGGGGGCCTAACTATGGCTACACCTTC
>TRBV5-8|.|TRBJ1-5|few
CASSSYQPQHF
TGTGCCAGCAGCTCTTATCAGCCCCAGCATTTT
>TRBV25-1|.|TRBJ2-1|.
CASGGRSYNEQFF
TGTGCCAGTGGGGGAAGATCCTACAATGAGCAGTTCTTC
>TRBV29-1|TRBD1|TRBJ1-2|.
CSVEGHGTGGNYGYTF
TGCAGCGTTGAGGGGCACGGGACAGGGGGGAACTATGGCTACACCTTC
>TRBV7-9|TRBD2|TRBJ2-5|.
CASSFTGGQETQYF
TGTGCCAGCAGCTTTACGGGGGGGCAAGAGACCCAGTACTTC
>TRBV20-1|TRBD2|TRBJ2-5|.
CSELALETQYF
TGCAGTGAACTAGCGTTAGAGACCCAGTACTTC
>TRBV29-1|.|TRBJ2-7|once
CSVLGPLTYEQYF
TGCAGCGTCTTGGGTCCTCTGACCTACGAGCAGTACTTC
>TRBV5-4|TRBD2|TRBJ2-7|.
CASSPSGLYEQYF
TGTGCCAGCAGCCCTAGCGGGTTGTACGAGCAGTACTTC
>TRBV6-6|.|TRBJ2-1|.
CASSYGQGDNEQFF
TGTGCCAGCAGTTACGGTCAGGGAGACAATGAGCAGTTCTTC
>TRBV10-3|TRBD1|TRBJ1-2|.
CAISDAGTGREGYTF
TGTGCCATCAGTGATGCCGGGACAGGGAGAGAAGGCTACACCTTC
>TRBV5-1|TRBD2|TRBJ2-3|.
CASSPVAGGMFEGTDTQYF
TGCGCCAGCAGCCCGGTAGCGGGGGGGATGTTCGAGGGCACAGATACGCAGTATTTT
>TRBV6-1|.|TRBJ2-7|.
CASRAEGASYEQYF
TGTGCCAGCAGAGCCGAGGGCGCGAGCTACGAGCAGTACTTC
>TRBV4-1|.|TRBJ2-2|.
CASSHPGGGLTGELFF
TGCGCCAGCAGCCACCCCGGGGGCGGACTCACCGGGGAGCTGTTTTTT
>TRBV15|TRBD1|TRBJ2-4|.
CATSSRDRYLAKNIQYF
TGTGCCACCAGCAGCCGGGACAGATACCTAGCCAAAAACATTCAGTACTTC
>TRBV6-1|TRBD1|TRBJ2-5|.
CASSEAQGQETQYF
TGTGCCAGCAGTGAAGCACAGGGGCAAGAGACCCAGTACTTC
>TRBV11-2|TRBD1|TRBJ2-5|.
CASSSSGGWETQYF
TGTGCCAGCAGCTCTTCAGGGGGCTGGGAGACCCAGTACTTC
>TRBV1|.|TRBJ1-2|few
CTSSQCGGRRFNYGYTF
TGCACCAGCAGCCAGTGCGGGGGCAGGCGATTTAACTATGGCTACACCTTC
>TRBV11-1|.|TRBJ2-4|.
CASSLGYKNIQYF
TGTGCCAGCAGCTTAGGGTACAAAAACATTCAGTACTTC
>TRBV14|TRBD2|TRBJ2-7|.
CASSAPGLAFYEQYF
TGTGCCAGCAGCGCCCCGGGACTAGCGTTCTACGAGCAGTACTTC
>TRBV20-1|.|TRBJ1-2|.
CSARIRAGYTF
TGCAGTGCTAGAATCCGGGCTGGCTACACCTTC
>TRBV7-9|.|TRBJ1-4|.
CASSLSSDNEKLFF
TGTGCCAGCAGCTTAAGCAGTGATAATGAAAAACTGTTTTTT
>TRBV19|.|TRBJ1-5|.
CASTLTLYQPQHF
TGTGCCAGTACCCTAACTCTCTATCAGCCCCAGCATTTT
>TRBV5-6|.|TRBJ2-1|.
CASSLNNEQFF
TGTGCCAGCAGCCTCAACAATGAGCAGTTCTTC
>TRBV5-1|.|TRBJ1-2|.
CASSLTTAGITEGYTF
TGCGCCAGCAGCCTAACGACCGCGGGCATAACAGAGGGCTACACCTTC
>TRBV18|.|TRBJ2-1|.
CASSPIATRYNEQFF
TGTGCCAGCTCACCAATCGCGACTCGATACAATGAGCAGTTCTTC
>TRBV7-8|TRBD2|TRBJ2-3|.
CASSGGRRGGTDTQYF
TGTGCCAGCAGCGGTGGGAGGCGGGGGGGGACAGATACGCAGTATTTT
>TRBV7-2|TRBD1|TRBJ2-7|few
CASSTRDSRAYEQYF
TGTGCCAGCAGCACCCGGGACAGCCGTGCCTACGAGCAGTACTTC
>TRBV15|.|TRBJ2-1|.
CATSPRRYNEQFF
TGTGCCACCAGCCCCCGAAGGTACAATGAGCAGTTCTTC
>TRBV11-2|.|TRBJ1-1|.
CASSLVRNTEAFF
TGTGCCAGCAGCTTAGTCCGGAACACTGAAGCTTTCTTT
>TRBV14|.|TRBJ1-2|.
CASSQVEGYGYTF
TGTGCCAGCAGCCAAGTGGAGGGTTATGGCTACACCTTC
>TRBV6-5|.|TRBJ1-1|.
CASSARVAANTEAFF
TGTGCCAGCAGTGCCAGGGTGGCGGCAAACACTGAAGCTTTCTTT
>TRBV7-6|TRBD1|TRBJ2-7|once
CASSLGGQGFGEQYF
TGTGCCAGCAGCCTAGGGGGACAGGGTTTTGGGGAGCAGTACTTC
>TRBV27|.|TRBJ2-1|few
CASSKRQDPYNEQFF
TGTGCCAGCAGTAAGAGACAGGATCCCTACAATGAGCAGTTCTTC
>TRBV10-1|.|TRBJ1-1|.
CASSGQGAPNTEAFF
TGCGCCAGCAGTGGGCAGGGAGCCCCGAACACTGAAGCTTTCTTT
>TRBV7-2|.|TRBJ1-1|.
CASSLTTDNTEAFF
TGTGCCAGCAGCTTAACGACGGACAACACTGAAGCTTTCTTT
>TRBV6-5|TRBD1|TRBJ2-7|.
CASSYSWTGQNEQYF
TGTGCCAGCAGTTACTCGTGGACAGGGCAAAACGAGCAGTACTTC
>TRBV4-1|.|TRBJ1-1|.
CASSQASSNTEAFF
TGCGCCAGCAGCCAAGCCAGCTCGAACACTGAAGCTTTCTTT
>TRBV20-1|TRBD2|TRBJ2-1|.
CSARTSNEQFF
TGCAGTGCTCGGACTAGCAATGAGCAGTTCTTC
>TRBV5-4|.|TRBJ1-2|few
CASSAGTHDGYTF
TGTGCCAGCAGCGCCGGGACACACGATGGCTACACCTTC
>TRBV7-3|TRBD1|TRBJ2-7|once
CASSLGTGANYEQYF
TGTGCCAGCAGCTTAGGGACAGGGGCCAACTACGAGCAGTACTTC
>TRBV5-4|.|TRBJ2-3|.
CASSLVGDTQYF
TGTGCCAGCAGCTTGGTGGGAGATACGCAGTATTTT
>TRBV9|TRBD2|TRBJ2-7|.
CLLGEGYEQYF
TGCCTTCTGGGGGAGGGATACGAGCAGTACTTC
>TRBV6-1|.|TRBJ2-2|.
CASSEWGGGPTGELFF
TGTGCCAGCAGTGAATGGGGGGGCGGCCCCACCGGGGAGCTGTTTTTT
>TRBV27|.|TRBJ2-6|.
CASLTSGANVLTF
TGTGCCAGCTTAACTAGTGGGGCCAACGTCCTGACTTTC
>TRBV11-2|TRBD2|TRBJ2-7|once
CASSKRLAGAYEQYF
TGTGCCAGCAGCAAAAGACTAGCGGGGGCCTACGAGCAGTACTTC
>TRBV6-5|.|TRBJ1-1|.
CASSPPGRPIEAFF
TGTGCCAGCAGTCCCCCGGGGAGGCCCATTGAAGCTTTCTTT
>TRBV7-2|.|TRBJ1-4|.
CASSLGSREKLFF
TGTGCCAGCAGCTTAGGAAGCAGGGAAAAACTGTTTTTT
>TRBV11-3|TRBD1|TRBJ2-1|.
CASSSGDSMGNEQFF
TGTGCCAGCAGCTCCGGGGACAGCATGGGCAATGAGCAGTTCTTC
>TRBV25-1|.|TRBJ1-1|.
CASSESSTGRTEAFF
TGTGCCAGCAGTGAATCGAGCACAGGGAGGACTGAAGCTTTCTTT
>TRBV5-1|.|TRBJ2-7|.
CASSLNGRYEQYF
TGCGCCAGCAGCTTGAACGGCCGCTACGAGCAGTACTTC
>TRBV5-6|.|TRBJ2-3|few
CASSLDGATDTQYF
TGTGCCAGCAGCTTGGACGGGGCTACAGATACGCAGTATTTT
>TRBV2|.|TRBJ1-5|.
CASSEAWGSNQPQHF
TGTGCCAGCAGTGAAGCTTGGGGAAGCAATCAGCCCCAGCATTTT
>TRBV4-1|.|TRBJ2-2|.
CASSQVLWTGELFF
TGCGCCAGCAGCCAAGTCCTCTGGACCGGGGAGCTGTTTTTT
>TRBV6-4|TRBD2|TRBJ2-5|.
CASSETSGRARETQYF
TGTGCCAGCAGTGAGACTAGCGGGAGGGCCCGAGAGACCCAGTACTTC
>TRBV7-5|.|TRBJ2-7|.
CARSGNSGGAVEQYF
TGTGCCAGAAGCGGAAATAGCGGGGGGGCCGTGGAGCAGTACTTC
>TRBV7-9|.|TRBJ1-2|.
CASSLSDYGYTF
TGTGCCAGCAGCTTATCGGACTATGGCTACACCTTC
>TRBV6-5|.|TRBJ1-4|.
CASRLGLSNNEKLFF
TGTGCCAGCCGCCTGGGTCTTAGTAATAATGAAAAACTGTTTTTT
>TRBV30|TRBD1|TRBJ2-3|once
CAWSVWGRGFTDTQYF
TGTGCCTGGAGTGTCTGGGGCAGGGGGTTCACAGATACGCAGTATTTT
>TRBV4-1|.|TRBJ2-1|.
CASSHYNEQFF
TGCGCCAGCAGCCACTACAATGAGCAGTTCTTC